The rows below give T cell receptor beta chains drawn from one sample of a study of identical twins. TCRdb re-called the 5' RACE reads through MiXCR, storing one row per CDR3 protein. There are around 490,000 distinct CDR3 sequences in the sample; approximately 20% occur only once, and 0.48% lies in the top ten. The sample was also linked to a second study, of yellow fever vaccine responses in identical twins.

Source material: CD4+ T cells sorted from blood. Receptors originate from a woman between 18 and 30 years old in good health. Both conserved end residues are trimmed from each CDR3. Not all rows give a size; the values are once, few, many and, for expanded clones, a class.

J: TRBJ2-2; length: 15; size: NA; V: TRBV6-5; CDR3: ASSYSSPRRDTGELF
J: TRBJ2-3; length: 15; size: few; V: TRBV24-1; CDR3: ATSAPSRGRMADTQY
J: TRBJ2-1; length: 13; size: NA; V: TRBV6-1; CDR3: ASSTRDRAYNEQF
J: TRBJ2-1; length: 10; size: NA; V: TRBV3-1; CDR3: ASRGGAYEQF
J: TRBJ2-5; length: 13; size: few; V: TRBV29-1; CDR3: SVEDRTATQETQY
J: TRBJ2-2; length: 14; size: NA; V: TRBV5-5; CDR3: ASSLARDRGTGELF
J: TRBJ2-1; length: 13; size: NA; V: TRBV2; CDR3: ASSLLGLAGDEQF
J: TRBJ2-7; length: 13; size: NA; V: TRBV5-1; CDR3: ASSFGRAADYEQY
J: TRBJ2-1; length: 15; size: few; V: TRBV18; CDR3: ASSPPGLAGGNNEQF
J: TRBJ1-3; length: 13; size: few; V: TRBV10-3; CDR3: AMVPADSSGNTIY
J: TRBJ2-1; length: 12; size: NA; V: TRBV5-1; CDR3: ASMGLAGCNEQF
J: TRBJ2-3; length: 9; size: NA; V: TRBV20-1; CDR3: SAREMDTQY
J: TRBJ2-3; length: 13; size: NA; V: TRBV11-2; CDR3: ASSASAGGTDTQY
J: TRBJ2-1; length: 11; size: NA; V: TRBV3-1; CDR3: ASSPDTFHEQF
J: TRBJ2-7; length: 11; size: few; V: TRBV27; CDR3: ASSYKQGYEQY
J: TRBJ2-3; length: 12; size: few; V: TRBV9; CDR3: ASSVAGNTDTQY
J: TRBJ1-2; length: 11; size: NA; V: TRBV10-3; CDR3: AISVVTNYGYT
J: TRBJ2-3; length: 13; size: NA; V: TRBV5-8; CDR3: ASSLVSSVGGVQY
J: TRBJ1-5; length: 12; size: few; V: TRBV5-6; CDR3: ASSLRGRNQPQH
J: TRBJ2-7; length: 15; size: NA; V: TRBV6-5; CDR3: ASSYGGSGTGSYEQY
J: TRBJ2-1; length: 14; size: NA; V: TRBV5-1; CDR3: ASSLALAGGGDEQF
J: TRBJ2-5; length: 12; size: few; V: TRBV3-1; CDR3: ASSQEPRVETQY
J: TRBJ2-1; length: 11; size: few; V: TRBV4-1; CDR3: ASASMFYNEQF
J: TRBJ2-1; length: 14; size: once; V: TRBV5-1; CDR3: ASSPTGGALWHEQF
J: TRBJ1-1; length: 13; size: few; V: TRBV18; CDR3: ASTPRTGADTEAF
J: TRBJ2-2; length: 12; size: NA; V: TRBV5-1; CDR3: ASSLGDITGELF
J: TRBJ2-4; length: 14; size: NA; V: TRBV11-1; CDR3: ASSLSTGREGIIQY
J: TRBJ2-2; length: 13; size: few; V: TRBV20-1; CDR3: SARGLVGPHGELF
J: TRBJ2-2; length: 14; size: many; V: TRBV6-1; CDR3: ASSRRTSRNTGELF
J: TRBJ2-1; length: 14; size: few; V: TRBV5-1; CDR3: ASSFPTGDPYNEQF
J: TRBJ2-7; length: 11; size: few; V: TRBV12-3/TRBV12-4; CDR3: ASSFSLNYEQY
J: TRBJ2-1; length: 15; size: many; V: TRBV12-3/TRBV12-4; CDR3: ASSPVTSGSWHNEQF
J: TRBJ2-2; length: 13; size: few; V: TRBV25-1; CDR3: ASSPTGVRSGELF
J: TRBJ2-1; length: 13; size: once; V: TRBV18; CDR3: ASSPPGTLHNEQF
J: TRBJ2-5; length: 13; size: NA; V: TRBV5-1; CDR3: ATSRQSGSGETQY
J: TRBJ2-3; length: 14; size: few; V: TRBV29-1; CDR3: SVATLGSGDKDTQY
J: TRBJ2-2; length: 13; size: NA; V: TRBV5-1; CDR3: ASSFTKTNTGELF
J: TRBJ2-2; length: 14; size: NA; V: TRBV7-3; CDR3: ASSPRGGSGTGELF
J: TRBJ2-1; length: 13; size: NA; V: TRBV5-1; CDR3: ASSFSGGIYNEQF
J: TRBJ2-3; length: 11; size: NA; V: TRBV27; CDR3: ASTDRAGDTQY
J: TRBJ2-7; length: 14; size: NA; V: TRBV11-1; CDR3: ASSLAEALTLGEQY
J: TRBJ1-1; length: 13; size: NA; V: TRBV12-3/TRBV12-4; CDR3: ASKLQGAGNTEAF
J: TRBJ1-1; length: 13; size: NA; V: TRBV9; CDR3: ASSVVRGARTEAF
J: TRBJ2-2; length: 10; size: NA; V: TRBV29-1; CDR3: SATGNTGELF
J: TRBJ2-5; length: 13; size: NA; V: TRBV3-1; CDR3: ASSQDRARQETQY
J: TRBJ2-1; length: 13; size: NA; V: TRBV7-2; CDR3: ASSPSVGFAGEQF
J: TRBJ2-7; length: 13; size: few; V: TRBV20-1; CDR3: SARMEETGNYEQY
J: TRBJ2-7; length: 13; size: NA; V: TRBV4-1; CDR3: ASSHPAEGIYEQY
J: TRBJ1-1; length: 12; size: NA; V: TRBV28; CDR3: ASQRQGMNTEAF
J: TRBJ2-1; length: 15; size: NA; V: TRBV12-3/TRBV12-4; CDR3: ASSPYSGLAPYNEQF
J: TRBJ2-3; length: 14; size: NA; V: TRBV20-1; CDR3: SASRPTGGQVVTQY
J: TRBJ1-2; length: 11; size: few; V: TRBV20-1; CDR3: SARSTAYYGYT
J: TRBJ1-1; length: 10; size: many; V: TRBV6-6; CDR3: ASSPLNTEAF
J: TRBJ2-3; length: 12; size: many; V: TRBV12-3/TRBV12-4; CDR3: ASSLSQPTDTQY